This T cell receptor beta chain stems from a study of graft-versus-host responses after intestinal transplantation (dated by TCRdb to 2020 to 2023). For the wider study: Recipients received multivisceral, liver-intestinal, or isolated intestinal transplants. Rather than going through the commercial service, samples from three later patients were sequenced in-house on an Illumina MiSeq and processed with MiXCR. A cohort of around 25 intestinal transplant recipients, including one retransplant, was enrolled, and 3 patients lacking pretransplant specimens were excluded. Graft-versus-host and host-versus-graft alloreactive T cell clones were tracked in the graft, circulation and bone marrow after intestinal transplantation using bulk TCR-beta CDR3 sequencing. Anti-thymocyte globulin induction was given to all recipients, followed by maintenance tacrolimus and steroids for approximately three years. To identify alloreactive clones, pre-transplant mixed lymphocyte reaction products were sequenced and compared with unstimulated pre-transplant donor and recipient T cells. Donor T cell macrochimerism was defined as a peak of at least 4% donor T cells among recipient peripheral blood mononuclear cells.

The sample's time point label is to be understood as: cells obtained before transplantation from donor or recipient. CD3+CD4+ and CD3+CD8+ populations were FACS-sorted from unstimulated pre-transplant donor and recipient cells taken from spleen or lymph nodes. The CDR3 goes from the cysteine to the phenylalanine over 14 residues. The entry retains the CDR3 DNA only, 42 bases that are in frame from base 1. V is reduced by 0 bases and J by 7 bases, leaving a spacing of 9 bases between them. Looking up the germline V gene yields CDR1 LGHNA and CDR2 YSLEER. Findings and caveats that apply to the study as a whole: Early after transplant, declines in HvG clones were associated with peak levels of circulating GvH clones. High GvH to HvG T cell clonal ratios were observed in the allografts of patients with donor T cell macrochimerism. GvH clones were detected in recipient bone marrow, and some of these GvH clones were observed earlier in ileal mucosa or blood, consistent with an intestinal mucosal origin. The conclusions were limited by the relatively low number and heterogeneity of the intestinal transplant patients.

Remarks on this clone: Its antigen has not been determined. No quality values exist for individual bases; no much larger clone is one base distant.

The receptor library was made with the immunoSEQ multiplex PCR assay. For most patients, genomic DNA was isolated with the Qiagen DNeasy Blood and Tissue Kit and sent frozen to Adaptive Biotechnologies for TCR sequencing. Adaptive Biotechnologies carried out high-throughput TCR-beta CDR3 sequencing of genomic DNA for most patients. The original methods were these. TCR sequencing data were retrieved from Adaptive's ImmunoSEQ software for about 17 patients, whereas three other patients were processed with MiXCR and VDJtools. CD4 versus CD8 sorting errors were corrected by removing sequences found in both subsets at a frequency ratio below 5:1. Because the origin of CDR3 nucleotide sequences shared between donor and recipient could not be assigned, those sequences were removed. At least 2-fold expansion over unstimulated cells and a minimum CFSE-low frequency of 0.002% (template counts) or 0.001% (read counts) were required for clones to be classified as alloreactive. Clones were considered mappable if detected in sequenced pre-transplant spleen, lymph node, or MLR CFSE-low populations of the donor or recipient. Cumulative frequency of alloreactive clones was calculated as a percentage of all sequences weighted by copy number. TCRdb obtained this table from immuneACCESS and retained in-frame rearrangements with V and J assigned. These tables miss some clones; where compared with another copy, unresolved V genes account for less than half of the shortfall, and the remainder is unexplained. V and J calls and clone size come straight from that table; D and trimming were deduced from the DNA. This sample holds tens of thousands of clones; 94% were observed only once. In total, the top ten clones hold about 0.2% of the sample.

The sample in question was unstimulated CD4+ T cells sorted from spleen or lymph node cells, obtained before transplant. This receptor chain uses TRBV4-3 and TRBJ2-2, with no reliable assignment of the D segment. The sequence derives from a human donor who was the organ donor for an intestinal transplant. The nucleotide sequence reads as follows: TGCGCCAGCAGCCAAGATTACCTCCACGGGGAGCTGTTTTTT. Translation gives CASSQDYLHGELFF.